These 4 T cell receptor beta chains originate from one sample sequenced in a study of identical twins. One entry per CDR3 protein results from TCRdb running MiXCR on the 5' RACE reads. Here the sample spans 400,000 to 500,000 distinct CDR3 sequences, 13% to 15% being singletons. This sample also appeared in a second study, on yellow fever vaccine responses in identical twins.

The specimen sequenced was CD4+ T cells sorted from blood. The source of these receptors is a woman under 30 in good health.

This clonotype was seen a handful of times. V is TRBV7-6 and J is TRBJ2-7, with D unclear. The CDR3 length is 14 residues. Germline CDR1 reads SGHVS; CDR2 reads FNYEAQ. Trimming stripped 2 bases from V and 1 base from J, with 9 bases between. The chain's CDR3 is CASSLTDISYEQYF. CDR3 bases: TGTGCCAGCAGCTTAACCGACATTTCCTACGAGCAGTACTTC.

This clonotype was seen ten or more times. The chain employs TRBV19 and TRBJ2-1; either TRBD1 or TRBD2 may fit D (6 bases each). Germline values: CDR1 LNHDA, CDR2 SQIVND (reference sequence). Trimming took 3 bases from V and 4 from J, leaving 16 bases between them. The CDR3 loop spans 16 amino acids. The CDR3: CASSIRTGAPYNEQFF. DNA for the CDR3: TGTGCCAGTAGTATTAGGACGGGGGCCCCTTACAATGAGCAGTTCTTC.

In its sample, this clonotype was seen many times. The V call is TRBV29-1, the J call TRBJ2-4, with 9 bases identical to TRBD1. The V and J ends lost 6 bases and 0 bases, in that order; junction bases with no gene match: 6. The CDR3 loop spans 15 amino acids. Germline CDR1 reads SQVTM; CDR2 reads ANQGSEA. This CDR3 is CSVETGGLAKNIQYF. The CDR3 bases are TGCAGCGTAGAGACAGGGGGGTTAGCCAAAAACATTCAGTACTTC.

A word on this clonotype: At one end the junction does not follow the germline gene, possibly because of a read error. The V call is TRBV10-3, the J call TRBJ1-2; a weak D match, TRBD1 (6 bases). The V gene's germline CDR1 is ENHRY and CDR2 SYGVKD. The CDR3 has 12 residues. The CDR3 protein is CAVRDINYGYTF. As DNA, the CDR3 is TGTGCCGTCAGGGACATTAACTATGGCTACACCTTC.